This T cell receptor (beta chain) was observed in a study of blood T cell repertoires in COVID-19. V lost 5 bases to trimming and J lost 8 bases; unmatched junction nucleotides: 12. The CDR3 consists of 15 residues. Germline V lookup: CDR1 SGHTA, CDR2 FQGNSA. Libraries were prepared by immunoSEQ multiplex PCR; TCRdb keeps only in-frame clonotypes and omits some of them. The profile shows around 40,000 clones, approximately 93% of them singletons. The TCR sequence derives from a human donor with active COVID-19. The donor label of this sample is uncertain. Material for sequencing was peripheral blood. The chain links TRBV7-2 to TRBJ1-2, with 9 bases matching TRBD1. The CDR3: CASSPHRGQFAGYTF. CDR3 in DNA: TGTGCCAGCAGCCCCCACAGGGGGCAGTTTGCAGGCTACACCTTC.